These T cell receptor beta chains were read from a single sample in a study of blood T cell repertoires in COVID-19. Produced via immunoSEQ multiplex PCR; TCRdb's table is partial and in-frame only. The sample lists 200,000 to 250,000 clones, approximately 90% seen once, with roughly 5.7% in the top ten. The sequencing sample was made of peripheral blood. The receptors here all came from a man aged 80 or over with acute or convalescent COVID-19. Each CDR3 is given with its conserved first and last residue. The order of the fields is J gene, clone size, D gene, V gene, CDR3 DNA, CDR3 protein. D genes are given only for firm matches. The size field is filled for only some rows; it gives once, few, many or a size class.

J: TRBJ1-2
size: .
D: .
V: TRBV24-1
DNA: TGTGCCACCAGCGGCACGGAGAGGTATGGCTACACCTTC
CDR3: CATSGTERYGYTF

J: TRBJ2-2
size: .
D: TRBD2
V: TRBV6-5
DNA: TGTGCCAGCAGCCAAGCGGGAGTAGGCACCGGGGAGCTGTTTTTT
CDR3: CASSQAGVGTGELFF

J: TRBJ1-2
size: .
D: TRBD1
V: TRBV7-2
DNA: TGTGCCAGCAGGCGGGACAGGTCCTATGGCTACACCTTC
CDR3: CASRRDRSYGYTF

J: TRBJ1-6
size: .
D: TRBD1
V: TRBV30
DNA: TGTGCCTGGAGGGACCGGGACAGGGGTAAATCACCCCTCCACTTT
CDR3: CAWRDRDRGKSPLHF

J: TRBJ1-6
size: .
D: TRBD1
V: TRBV6-5
DNA: TGTGCCAGCCAGGGGGCCAGGGAACCCCTCCACTTT
CDR3: CASQGAREPLHF

J: TRBJ2-5
size: .
D: .
V: TRBV7-9
DNA: TGTGCCAGCAGCCCGAGTCAGCGACTAGAGCAAGAGACCCAGTACTTC
CDR3: CASSPSQRLEQETQYF

J: TRBJ2-7
size: .
D: .
V: TRBV6-6
DNA: TGTGCCAGCAGTTACTCCGGCTCCTACGAGCAGTACTTC
CDR3: CASSYSGSYEQYF

J: TRBJ1-4
size: .
D: TRBD1
V: TRBV7-3
DNA: TGTGCCAGCCCGCGACGCGCCGGGACAGGGGACGAAAAACTGTTTTTT
CDR3: CASPRRAGTGDEKLFF

J: TRBJ1-6
size: .
D: .
V: TRBV6-5
DNA: TGTGCCAGCAGAGGGTTAGGGGAGGGTTCACCCCTCCACTTT
CDR3: CASRGLGEGSPLHF

J: TRBJ1-2
size: .
D: .
V: TRBV19
DNA: TGTGCCAGTAGTCAGCAGGCCGTTTATGGCTACACCTTC
CDR3: CASSQQAVYGYTF

J: TRBJ2-3
size: .
D: TRBD2
V: TRBV19
DNA: TGTGCCAGTGGGACTAGCAGTAGCACAGATACGCAGTATTTT
CDR3: CASGTSSSTDTQYF

J: TRBJ2-2
size: .
D: TRBD2
V: TRBV4-1
DNA: TGCGCCAGCAGCCAAGACGGACTAGCGGTGGCCGGGGAGCTGTTTTTT
CDR3: CASSQDGLAVAGELFF

J: TRBJ2-1
size: .
D: .
V: TRBV29-1
DNA: TGCAGCGTTGGAAGAGGCAATGAGCAGTTCTTC
CDR3: CSVGRGNEQFF

J: TRBJ2-1
size: .
D: TRBD2
V: TRBV5-4
DNA: TGTGCCAGCAGCTATACCGGGAGGGGAAACAATGAGCAGTTCTTC
CDR3: CASSYTGRGNNEQFF

J: TRBJ2-1
size: .
D: TRBD1
V: TRBV5-5
DNA: TGTGCCAGCAGCCCGGGACAGCACAATGAGCAGTTCTTC
CDR3: CASSPGQHNEQFF

J: TRBJ2-2
size: .
D: TRBD2
V: TRBV18
DNA: TGTGCCAGCTCCCAGACTAGCGGGAGAGTAACCGGGGAGCTGTTTTTT
CDR3: CASSQTSGRVTGELFF

J: TRBJ1-4
size: .
D: TRBD1
V: TRBV13
DNA: TGTGCCAGCAGCAAAAGGGACAGGACTGAAAAACTGTTTTTT
CDR3: CASSKRDRTEKLFF

J: TRBJ2-1
size: .
D: TRBD1
V: TRBV24-1
DNA: TGTGCCACCAGTACCCGGGACAGACTACACAATGAGCAGTTCTTC
CDR3: CATSTRDRLHNEQFF

J: TRBJ2-3
size: .
D: TRBD2
V: TRBV10-1
DNA: TGCGCCAGCAGTGAGTCATTCCGGGACACAAAACCTAGCGGGAGTTCCTCAGATACGCAGTATTTT
CDR3: CASSESFRDTKPSGSSSDTQYF

J: TRBJ1-2
size: .
D: .
V: TRBV24-1
DNA: TGTGCCACCAGTGATTTCCGAGGTGGCGGCTACACCTTC
CDR3: CATSDFRGGGYTF

J: TRBJ2-3
size: .
D: .
V: TRBV7-9
DNA: TGTGCCAGCAGCACTAAAGCGGTGGTCACAGATACGCAGTATTTT
CDR3: CASSTKAVVTDTQYF

J: TRBJ2-1
size: few
D: .
V: TRBV27
DNA: TGTGCCAGCAGTTTGAGGGTGGGGGAGCAGTTCTTC
CDR3: CASSLRVGEQFF

J: TRBJ2-5
size: few
D: TRBD2
V: TRBV27
DNA: TGTGCCAGCAGTTCCCTAGCGGGAGAGAACCAAGAGACCCAGTACTTC
CDR3: CASSSLAGENQETQYF

J: TRBJ2-1
size: .
D: .
V: TRBV6-1
DNA: TGTGCCAGCAGTGAAGGGGGCTCCCTTTACTACAATGAGCAGTTCTTC
CDR3: CASSEGGSLYYNEQFF

J: TRBJ2-4
size: once
D: .
V: TRBV3-1/TRBV3-2
DNA: TGTGCCAGCAGCCAAGGCTTAGGGGGTCTGGCCAAAAACATTCAGTACTTC
CDR3: CASSQGLGGLAKNIQYF

J: TRBJ1-1
size: .
D: .
V: TRBV19
DNA: TGTGCCAGTAGTATAGATCGGGGGACTGAAGCTTTCTTT
CDR3: CASSIDRGTEAFF

J: TRBJ2-2
size: .
D: TRBD2
V: TRBV3-1/TRBV3-2
DNA: TGTGCCAGCAGCCCGTGGGGACTAGCGAGGGCCGGGGAGCTGTTTTTT
CDR3: CASSPWGLARAGELFF

J: TRBJ2-7
size: .
D: .
V: TRBV12-3/TRBV12-4
DNA: TGTGCCAGCAGGGCGGCCTCCTACGAGCAGTACTTC
CDR3: CASRAASYEQYF

J: TRBJ2-3
size: .
D: .
V: TRBV25-1
DNA: TGTGCCAGCAGTCCAAGGGAATTACAGGCCACAGATACGCAGTATTTT
CDR3: CASSPRELQATDTQYF

J: TRBJ2-4
size: .
D: .
V: TRBV7-2
DNA: TGTGCCAGCAGCATTAAGGGGGCCAAAAACATTCAGTACTTC
CDR3: CASSIKGAKNIQYF